These 6 T cell receptor beta chains were all obtained from the same sample, sequenced in a study of OX40 agonist ivuxolimab in advanced cancers. This table comes from immunoSEQ multiplex PCR, and its TCRdb copy is limited to in-frame clones, with some not included. Found here are approximately 74,000 clones, approximately 90% of them singletons; the top ten hold around 0.3%. Sequenced material: CD4+ or CD8+ T cells sorted from blood, taken in a trial of the OX40 agonist ivuxolimab. These receptor sequences come from an adult with an advanced solid tumor such as melanoma, head and neck, liver or kidney cancer.

V and J are TRBV11-2 and TRBJ2-5; 7 bases are shared with TRBD1. CDR1 and CDR2 (germline): SGHAT, FQNNGV. This CDR3 region has 16 residues. Trimming took 5 bases from V and 0 from J; bases not matched to a gene: 9. CDR3 sequence (DNA): TGTGCCAGCAGCATTAGGGACAGCCTGTACCAAGAGACCCAGTACTTC. This sequence encodes CASSIRDSLYQETQYF.

The chain carries TRBV19 and TRBJ1-3; 7 positions agree with TRBD1. Germline V CDR1 and CDR2: LNHDA, SQIVND (reference sequence). Trimming cost V 6 bases and J 2 bases; bases outside gene matches: 7. The CDR3 contains 15 residues. The CDR3 here is CASRPGQIPGNTIYF. CDR3 DNA: TGTGCCAGTAGGCCGGGACAGATCCCTGGAAACACCATATATTTT.

This clone is a singleton in its sample. The rearrangement uses TRBV20-1 and TRBJ2-7, with no clear D. The J call may be mistaken, given a closer DNA end match to TRBJ2-5. CDR1 is DFQATT and CDR2 is SNEGSKA in the germline V gene (reference sequence). CDR3 length equals 11 residues. The CDR3 DNA is TGCAGTGCCACCGGGCAGGAGACCCAGTACTTC. As protein: CSATGQETQYF.

This clone was seen just once. The rearrangement joins TRBV6-5 to TRBJ1-1, with D unresolved. The CDR3 has 12 amino acids. The germline V and J ends were trimmed by 6 bases and 7 bases, with 12 bases remaining between them. CDR1 and CDR2 (germline): MNHEY, SVGAGI. This CDR3 reads CASSQTPNEAFF. The CDR3 DNA follows: TGTGCCAGCAGCCAAACACCGAATGAAGCTTTCTTT.

This chain joins TRBV30 and TRBJ2-1, with TRBD2 matching over 11 bases. There are 18 residues in the CDR3. The V segment lost 3 bases and the J segment 6 bases; nucleotides outside the gene matches: 16. Germline V gives CDR1 GTSNPN, CDR2 SVGIG (reference sequence). The CDR3 region is CAWSINPLLAGAFNEQFF. The CDR3, as DNA: TGTGCCTGGAGCATAAACCCGCTACTAGCGGGAGCGTTCAATGAGCAGTTCTTC.

This chain links TRBV19 with TRBJ2-7; the match to TRBD2 covers 7 bases. The CDR3 consists of 15 residues. The ends lost 0 bases at V and 2 bases at J; junction bases unmatched: 4. The V gene's germline CDR1 is LNHDA and CDR2 SQIVND (reference sequence). The CDR3 DNA sequence: TGTGCCAGTAGTATAGAGCGGGGGAGCACCTACGAGCAGTACTTC. Translated, it gives CASSIERGSTYEQYF.